Each of the 31 T cell receptor beta chains below was sequenced from the same sample in a study of graft-versus-host responses after intestinal transplantation. The authors plated around 200,000 CFSE-labeled responder cells with around 200,000 irradiated, violet-dye-labeled stimulator cells. The repertoire was sequenced with immunoSEQ multiplex PCR; TCRdb's copy has only in-frame clones and lacks some. The profile shows roughly 10,000 clones, approximately 40% of them singletons. The sequencing here drew on alloreactive CD8+ T cells from a mixed lymphocyte reaction culture, taken before intestinal transplant. Noted subset: CFSE-low proliferating T cells sorted from roughly six-day pre-transplant mixed lymphocyte reaction (GvH or HvG direction). The receptors derive from a human patient who received an intestinal transplant.

This chain uses TRBV4-1 with TRBJ2-1; D perhaps matches TRBD2 (6 bases). Deletions cut 3 bases from V and 8 bases from J, with 11 bases between. CDR3 length: 13 amino acids. Germline CDR1 and CDR2: MGHRA and YSYEKL. CDR3 nucleotide sequence: TGCGCCAGCAGCCAGGTGACTAGTTATGAGCAGTTCTTC. Its protein is CASSQVTSYEQFF.

The V and J genes are TRBV11-2 and TRBJ1-2; 8 bases map to TRBD1. With V trimmed by 2 bases and J by 8 bases, 7 bases remained unmatched. The CDR3 has 14 amino acids. Germline assignment: CDR1 SGHAT and CDR2 FQNNGV. For the CDR3, the DNA is TGTGCCAGCAGCTTACACCGGGACAGGAGGGGCTACACCTTC. Its translation: CASSLHRDRRGYTF. The whole variable domain, remainder taken from reference TRBV11-2 and TRBJ1-2, is EAGVAQSPRYKIIEKRQSVAFWCNPISGHATLYWYQQILGQGPKLLIQFQNNGVVDDSQLPKDRFSAERLKGVDSTLKIQPAKLEDSAVYLCASSLHRDRRGYTFGSGTRLTVV.

The V gene is TRBV5-1, the J gene TRBJ2-5, with TRBD2 matching 8 bases. The trim removed 2 bases at V and 4 bases at J, leaving 10 bases unmatched. This CDR3 spans 16 amino acids. From germline, CDR1 is SGHRS and CDR2 YFSETQ. CDR3 DNA: TGCGCCAGCAGCTTTTTTAGCGGGGCCCCCGGAGAGACCCAGTACTTC. Its translation: CASSFFSGAPGETQYF.

The rearrangement joins TRBV13 to TRBJ2-5; TRBD2 aligns across 9 bases. Germline CDR1 is PRHDT and CDR2 is FYEKMQ (reference sequence). The CDR3 is 15 amino acids. Trimming removed 5 bases from V and 4 bases from J; junction bases left unmatched: 8. This CDR3 is CASSARLAAGETQYF. CDR3 sequence (DNA): TGTGCCAGCAGCGCGCGACTAGCGGCGGGAGAGACCCAGTACTTC. Drawing the rest from reference TRBV13 and TRBJ2-5, the complete variable domain is AAGVIQSPRHLIKEKRETATLKCYPIPRHDTVYWYQQGPGQDPQFLISFYEKMQSDKGSIPDRFSAQQFSDYHSELNMSSLELGDSALYFCASSARLAAGETQYFGPGTRLLVL.

This clone qualifies as medium-sized. The V call is TRBV11-2, the J call TRBJ2-7; tentative D call: TRBD2 (6 bases). Germline CDR1 is SGHAT and CDR2 is FQNNGV. Trimming cost V 0 bases and J 2 bases, with 11 bases left between them. This CDR3 has 15 amino acids. The DNA for the CDR3 is TGTGCCAGCAGCTTAGAGGCGGGATGGCCCTACGAGCAGTACTTC. Its protein product is CASSLEAGWPYEQYF.

The V gene is TRBV9, the J gene TRBJ2-3; 10 nucleotides line up with TRBD2. Trimming cost V 3 bases and J 4 bases; bases outside gene matches: 5. Germline V CDR1 and CDR2: SGDLS, YYNGEE. This CDR3 has 15 residues. DNA for the CDR3: TGTGCCAGCAGCGACGGGACTAGCGAGTCAGATACGCAGTATTTT. This codes for CASSDGTSESDTQYF.

V is TRBV23-1 and J is TRBJ2-1, with D perhaps matching TRBD2 (5 bases). TRBV23-1 is identified as an open reading frame with a role that is uncertain. CDR3 size: 19 residues. Trimming shortened V by 3 bases and J by 2 bases, and 23 bases separated the two germline ends. CDR3 sequence reads: CASSHYPRGWGWPYNEQFF. The DNA for the CDR3 is TGCGCCAGCAGTCACTACCCGAGAGGGTGGGGTTGGCCCTACAATGAGCAGTTCTTC.

This clone was counted between two and nine times. The genes are TRBV27 and TRBJ2-7, with D possibly matching TRBD1 (5 bases). V shed 5 bases and J shed 6 bases, with 11 bases lying between them. The CDR3 runs to 12 residues. CDR1 and CDR2 (germline): MNHEY, SMNVEV (reference sequence). The CDR3 protein is CASSDDSTEQYF. The DNA for the CDR3 is TGTGCCAGCAGTGACGACAGTACCGAGCAGTACTTC.

The table lists this clone with a few counts. The J gene is TRBJ2-3, the V gene TRBV7-6; D might be TRBD2 (5 bases). CDR1 and CDR2 from the germline V gene are SGHVS and FNYEAQ. The V end lost 2 bases, the J end lost 0 bases, and 15 bases lay between the germline ends. CDR3 length equals 17 residues. The CDR3 DNA follows: TGTGCCAGCAGCTTATATGCAGCGGCCCGCAGCACAGATACGCAGTATTTT. Protein sequence: CASSLYAAARSTDTQYF.

This clone counts as medium-sized. The chain couples TRBV4-1 to TRBJ1-6; weak D call: TRBD1 (5 bases). The CDR3 is made up of 17 amino acids. V was pared by 3 bases and J by 10 bases, with 22 bases between. Germline V lookup: CDR1 MGHRA, CDR2 YSYEKL. Here the CDR3 reads CASSHLSQGLGKSPLHF. In DNA, the CDR3 is TGCGCCAGCAGCCACCTCTCCCAGGGCCTAGGGAAATCACCCCTCCACTTT.

This clone was observed a few times. The V gene is TRBV28, the J gene TRBJ2-2; possible D gene TRBD1, 6 bases. The CDR3 has 15 residues. CDR1 MDHEN and CDR2 SYDVKM come from the germline V gene. The germline V and J ends were trimmed by 2 bases and 6 bases, with 13 bases remaining between them. The CDR3 nucleotides are TGTGCCAGCAGTTTAAGTTTCAGGGGCGCCGGGGAGCTGTTTTTT. Its protein is CASSLSFRGAGELFF. Filled out from reference TRBV28 and TRBJ2-2, the complete variable domain reads DVKVTQSSRYLVKRTGEKVFLECVQDMDHENMFWYRQDPGLGLRLIYFSYDVKMKEKGDIPEGYSVSREKKERFSLILESASTNQTSMYLCASSLSFRGAGELFFGEGSRLTVL.

The rearrangement joins TRBV28 to TRBJ1-1; D not resolved. There are 14 residues in the CDR3. Germline V gives CDR1 MDHEN, CDR2 SYDVKM. V lost 3 bases and J lost 3, with 11 bases in between. DNA for the CDR3: TGTGCCAGCAGTTTCGGAGAGGTTTACACTGAAGCTTTCTTT. The encoded protein is CASSFGEVYTEAFF.

V and J are TRBV7-6 and TRBJ2-5; TRBD1 is a possible D gene (6 bases). The length of the CDR3 is 18 residues. Germline V gene lookup returns CDR1 SGHVS and CDR2 FNYEAQ. Trimming shortened V by 5 bases and J by 3 bases, and 25 bases separated the two germline ends. The CDR3 sequence: CASSTGQTNRWKKETQYF. Written as DNA, the CDR3 is TGTGCCAGCAGCACAGGACAGACAAACCGCTGGAAGAAAGAGACCCAGTACTTC.

V is TRBV4-2 and J is TRBJ1-3, with D possibly TRBD1 on 6 matching bases. V gave up 1 base and J gave up 0 bases, with 34 bases separating them. Germline CDR1 is LGHNA and CDR2 is YNFKEQ. The CDR3 covers 24 residues. The CDR3 DNA sequence: TGTGCCAGCAGCCAAGGGCCCCCTTTTCGTCCGGGACATCAAGTTTCAACCTCTGGAAACACCATATATTTT. It encodes CASSQGPPFRPGHQVSTSGNTIYF.

The chain joins TRBV19 to TRBJ2-7; TRBD2 is a possible D gene (7 bases). The CDR3 is 16 residues long. Trimming took off 0 bases at V and 6 bases at J, with 18 bases between the two ends. Looked up from germline, CDR1 is LNHDA and CDR2 is SQIVND (reference sequence). Here the CDR3 DNA reads TGTGCCAGTAGTATAGAGGGGCAGAGGGGGACTATCGAGCAGTACTTC. It specifies CASSIEGQRGTIEQYF.

The chain has TRBV6-5 and TRBJ2-5, with D maybe TRBD1 (6 bases). Germline V gene lookup returns CDR1 MNHEY and CDR2 SVGAGI. The CDR3 consists of 15 residues. The V and J ends lost 6 bases and 2 bases respectively, with 16 bases between them. The CDR3: CASRFYRDPQETQYF. The CDR3 DNA follows: TGTGCCAGCAGATTTTACAGGGATCCTCAAGAGACCCAGTACTTC.

Remarks on this clone: The CDR3 end shows no conserved phenylalanine or tryptophan, and so a read error is likely. The chain links TRBV6-5 to TRBJ2-6; 11 nucleotides line up with TRBD1. Germline V CDR1 and CDR2: MNHEY, SVGAGI. J was trimmed by 4 bases and V by 8 bases; bases with no gene match: 4. CDR3 size: 15 residues. Written as DNA, the CDR3 is TGTGCCAGCGGCGGACAGGGGGCCGGGGCCAACGTCCTGACTTCC. Translated: CASGGQGAGANVLTS.

In nucleotides, the CDR3 is TGTGCCAGTATTGATGGGGGCCCTAGATGCACTGAAGCTTTCTTT. Translated, it gives CASIDGGPRCTEAFF. The chain employs TRBV28 and TRBJ1-1; D possibly corresponds to TRBD1 (6 bases). The germline CDR1 and CDR2 sequences are MDHEN and SYDVKM. This CDR3 spans 15 amino acids. V was cut by 9 bases and J by 4 bases, with 21 bases left in between.

This sequence joins TRBV7-8 and TRBJ2-7, with D maybe TRBD2 (6 bases). With 0 bases removed from V and 2 bases from J, the gap between germline ends came to 8 bases. The CDR3 has 14 residues. The germline V gene encodes CDR1 SGHVS and CDR2 FQNEAQ. CDR3 sequence: CASSLAGGAYEQYF. CDR3 in DNA: TGTGCCAGCAGCTTAGCCGGGGGAGCCTACGAGCAGTACTTC.

This clone has a handful of counts. This chain connects TRBV5-1 to TRBJ2-3; D not certain. From germline, CDR1 is SGHRS and CDR2 YFSETQ. Trimming took 5 bases from V and 7 from J, leaving 8 bases between them. This CDR3 spans 11 amino acids. CDR3 residues: CASRALYTQYF. The CDR3 bases are TGCGCCAGCAGAGCCCTATATACGCAGTATTTT. Variable domain in full (rest from reference TRBV5-1 and TRBJ2-3): KAGVTQTPRYLIKTRGQQVTLSCSPISGHRSVSWYQQTPGQGLQFLFEYFSETQRNKGNFPGRFSGRQFSNSRSEMNVSTLELGDSALYLCASRALYTQYFGPGTRLTVL.

The chain couples TRBV27 to TRBJ2-2; the match to TRBD2 covers 13 bases. The CDR3 loop spans 17 amino acids. J was trimmed by 4 bases and V by 7 bases; bases with no gene match: 9. From germline, CDR1 is MNHEY and CDR2 SMNVEV (reference sequence). The CDR3 DNA follows: TGTGCCAGCAAACTACTAGCGGGGGGGCCGGGCACCGGGGAGCTGTTTTTT. This codes for CASKLLAGGPGTGELFF.

This clone was seen more than once but under ten times. The chain is built from TRBV5-1 and TRBJ1-1; TRBD1 is a possible D gene (5 bases). The germline V gene has CDR1 SGHRS and CDR2 YFSETQ. Trimming cost V 2 bases and J 0 bases, with 11 bases left between them. The length of the CDR3 is 15 residues. CDR3 amino acids: CASSFKAGLNTEAFF. CDR3 DNA sequence: TGCGCCAGCAGCTTTAAGGCAGGGCTGAACACTGAAGCTTTCTTT.

This clone showed up just a few times. The rearrangement links TRBV4-1 to TRBJ2-1; D perhaps matches TRBD2 (7 bases). This CDR3 is built from 15 residues. Germline V lookup: CDR1 MGHRA, CDR2 YSYEKL. With 1 base removed from V and 8 bases from J, the gap between germline ends came to 15 bases. CDR3 sequence (DNA): TGCGCCAGCAGCCAAGTCTCACGGGGGGCCGATGAGCAGTTCTTC. It codes for CASSQVSRGADEQFF.

The chain couples TRBV7-9 to TRBJ1-3; D perhaps matches TRBD1 (5 bases). This CDR3 is 14 amino acids long. Deletions cut 5 bases from V and 2 bases from J, with 10 bases between. Germline V gives CDR1 SEHNR, CDR2 FQNEAQ (reference sequence). The DNA of the CDR3 is TGTGCCAGCAGCCATCAGGGTACTGGAAACACCATATATTTT. It encodes CASSHQGTGNTIYF.

This clone was detected a few times. The rearrangement joins TRBV6-1 to TRBJ2-3; 13 bases match TRBD2. This CDR3 contains 15 residues. J lost 0 bases, V lost 8 bases, and 2 bases had no gene match. CDR1 is MNHNS, CDR2 SASEGT, per germline. The CDR3 DNA reads TGTGCCAGCGGGGGACTAGCGGGGAGCACAGATACGCAGTATTTT. It codes for CASGGLAGSTDTQYF.

This sequence joins TRBV12-5 and TRBJ2-6; perhaps TRBD1 as D (5 bases). The germline V gene encodes CDR1 LGHNT and CDR2 FRNRAP. Deletions cut 4 bases from V and 5 bases from J, with 21 bases between. The CDR3 contains 18 residues. CDR3 loop: CASGSKPAGQSRANVLTF. CDR3 DNA: TGTGCTAGTGGTTCCAAGCCTGCAGGACAAAGTCGGGCCAACGTCCTGACTTTC.

This clone showed up just a few times. This chain uses TRBV9 with TRBJ1-3, with D possibly being TRBD1 (6 bases). This CDR3 comprises 14 residues. Trimming left V 7 bases short and J 0 bases short, with 11 bases between. Per germline, CDR1 SGDLS and CDR2 YYNGEE. The CDR3 here is CASGQGSSGNTIYF. The CDR3 DNA sequence: TGTGCCAGCGGTCAGGGGAGCTCTGGAAACACCATATATTTT.

This clone was counted between two and nine times. The rearrangement uses TRBV2 and TRBJ2-2; no clear D gene. CDR1 and CDR2 from the germline V gene are SNHLY and FYNNEI. Trimming pared 6 bases from V and 2 bases from J, leaving 4 bases between. The CDR3 spans 12 residues. The CDR3 loop is CASRYNTGELFF. The CDR3 DNA reads as TGTGCCAGCAGATATAACACCGGGGAGCTGTTTTTT.

J is TRBJ1-1 and V is TRBV19; tentatively, D is TRBD1 (6 bases). This CDR3 has 14 residues. Germline CDR1 is LNHDA and CDR2 is SQIVND (reference sequence). V lost 6 bases and J lost 7, with 18 bases in between. The CDR3 sequence is CASSPYGGHSEAFF. DNA of the CDR3: TGTGCCAGTAGCCCTTATGGGGGACATAGTGAAGCTTTCTTT.

This chain uses TRBV28 with TRBJ2-5; tentatively, D is TRBD1 (5 bases). With 5 bases removed from V and 2 bases from J, the gap between germline ends came to 15 bases. The CDR3 sequence is 15 residues long. Germline CDR1 is MDHEN and CDR2 is SYDVKM. The CDR3 region has the DNA TGTGCCAGCAGTGTCCGACAGACCTCTCAAGAGACCCAGTACTTC. As protein: CASSVRQTSQETQYF. The full variable domain, in which reference TRBV28 and TRBJ2-5 provide the parts outside the CDR3, is DVKVTQSSRYLVKRTGEKVFLECVQDMDHENMFWYRQDPGLGLRLIYFSYDVKMKEKGDIPEGYSVSREKKERFSLILESASTNQTSMYLCASSVRQTSQETQYFGPGTRLLVL.

By proportion, this clone is medium-sized (0.01 to 0.1%). This chain joins TRBV28 and TRBJ2-5, with 8 bases fitting TRBD1. Germline V gene sequence: CDR1 MDHEN, CDR2 SYDVKM. This CDR3 is 15 amino acids long. V gave up 7 bases and J gave up 5 bases; unmatched junction bases: 12. In nucleotides, the CDR3 is TGTGCCAGCACCTCAGGGGGCGCGGGGTGGGAGACCCAGTACTTC. Amino acid sequence: CASTSGGAGWETQYF.